One and the same sample provided the 19 T cell receptor beta chains below, sequenced in a study of blood T cell repertoires in COVID-19. Sequenced by immunoSEQ multiplex PCR; TCRdb stores in-frame clones only, minus some. The sample has some 62,000 clones, 86% seen once. What was sequenced was peripheral blood. The receptors originated from an elderly woman with acute or convalescent COVID-19.

The chain is built from TRBV12-3 or TRBV12-4 and TRBJ1-1; D is uncertain. Deletions cut 5 bases from V and 4 bases from J, with 11 bases between. There are 13 residues in the CDR3. CDR3 in DNA: TGTGCCAGCAGTCTATCGGAGAGCACTGAAGCTTTCTTT. This sequence encodes CASSLSESTEAFF.

This clone was observed once. The J gene is TRBJ2-2, the V gene TRBV15, with D perhaps matching TRBD2 (5 bases). Per germline, CDR1 LNHNV and CDR2 YYDKDF (reference sequence). The CDR3 is made up of 16 amino acids. The V gene lost 2 bases and the J gene lost 5 bases, with 15 bases spanning the gap. CDR3 in DNA: TGTGCCACCAGCAGAAATCCTCTCGGAGGAACCGGGGAGCTGTTTTTT. Translation gives CATSRNPLGGTGELFF.

This clone was seen just once. CDR3 loop: CASRQQTGEVGEQYF. Here the CDR3 DNA reads TGTGCCAGCAGACAACAAACAGGGGAGGTCGGCGAGCAGTACTTC. This chain links TRBV7-3 with TRBJ2-7; D perhaps matches TRBD1 (7 bases). This CDR3 contains 15 residues. Germline lookup yields CDR1 SGHTA and CDR2 FQGTGA. Trimming left V 6 bases short and J 6 bases short, with 21 bases between.

The V call is TRBV11-1, the J call TRBJ2-7; 12 bases are shared with TRBD2. V was pared by 5 bases and J by 5 bases, with 10 bases of the junction left unmatched. Germline loops: CDR1 SGHAT, CDR2 FQDESV (reference sequence). CDR3 length: 16 residues. CDR3 residues: CASSPWLAGGFNEQYF. The CDR3 DNA reads as TGTGCCAGCAGCCCATGGCTAGCGGGGGGGTTTAACGAGCAGTACTTC.

This clone was recorded a few times. The rearrangement links TRBV7-7 to TRBJ2-3, with 7 bases aligning to TRBD1. After removal of 1 base from V and 4 bases from J, the junction contained 8 bases not matched to a gene. The CDR3 runs to 16 residues. Germline V gene sequence: CDR1 SSHAT, CDR2 FNYEAQ (reference sequence). CDR3 sequence reads: CASSLGPRGTADTQYF. For the CDR3, the DNA is TGTGCCAGCAGCTTAGGTCCCAGGGGGACAGCAGATACGCAGTATTTT. Drawing the rest from reference TRBV7-7 and TRBJ2-3, the complete variable domain is GAGVSQSPRYKVTKRGQDVTLRCDPISSHATLYWYQQALGQGPEFLTYFNYEAQPDKSGLPSDRFSAERPEGSISTLTIQRTEQRDSAMYRCASSLGPRGTADTQYFGPGTRLTVL.

The chain employs TRBV5-5 and TRBJ1-2; D is possibly TRBD1 (5 bases). V lost 0 bases and J 3 bases, leaving 12 bases between the germline ends. Germline CDR1 and CDR2: SGHKS and YYEKEE (reference sequence). The CDR3 extends over 15 amino acids. CDR3 protein: CASSLGGRAHYGYTF. The CDR3 region has the DNA TGTGCCAGCAGCTTGGGAGGCAGGGCGCACTATGGCTACACCTTC.

The V gene is TRBV7-9, the J gene TRBJ2-2; 8 bases match TRBD2. Germline values: CDR1 SEHNR, CDR2 FQNEAQ (reference sequence). The CDR3 length is 15 residues. Losses at the gene ends were 10 bases for V and 0 bases for J; bases not matched to a gene: 7. CDR3 region: CATGRDGANTGELFF. CDR3 DNA sequence: TGTGCCACCGGGAGGGACGGGGCGAACACCGGGGAGCTGTTTTTT.

For the CDR3, the DNA is TGTGCCAGCAGTGATCCCCGGGACTTTGAGCAGTTCTTC. The encoded protein is CASSDPRDFEQFF. The genes are TRBV25-1 and TRBJ2-1, with D maybe TRBD2 (6 bases). Germline CDR1 is MGHDK and CDR2 is SYGVNS. CDR3 length: 13 residues. Trimming left V 3 bases short and J 9 bases short, with 12 bases between.

This chain uses TRBV30 with TRBJ1-1; TRBD1 agrees at 7 bases. The J segment lost 3 bases and the V segment lost 2 bases, leaving 6 bases of the junction unmatched. CDR3 length equals 14 residues. The V gene's germline CDR1 is GTSNPN and CDR2 SVGIG (reference sequence). The CDR3 nucleotides read TGTGCCTGGAGTCAGAGGGGGCAGGACACTGAAGCTTTCTTT. Its translation: CAWSQRGQDTEAFF. Full variable domain (rest looked up from reference TRBV30 and TRBJ1-1): SQTIHQWPATLVQPVGSPLSLECTVEGTSNPNLYWYRQAAGRGLQLLFYSVGIGQISSEVPQNLSASRPQDRQFILSSKKLLLSDSGFYLCAWSQRGQDTEAFFGQGTRLTVV.

The chain employs TRBV19 and TRBJ1-2; no reliable D call. The V and J ends lost 4 bases and 3 bases respectively, with 6 bases between them. Germline CDR1 reads LNHDA; CDR2 reads SQIVND (reference sequence). This CDR3 contains 12 residues. The CDR3 here is CASSSQYYGYTF. As DNA, the CDR3 is TGTGCCAGTAGTAGTCAGTACTATGGCTACACCTTC.

The chain links TRBV11-3 to TRBJ2-3, with D possibly matching TRBD2 (5 bases). This CDR3 contains 15 residues. Germline CDR1 reads SGHNT; CDR2 reads YENEEA. Trimming took 1 base from V and 0 from J, leaving 8 bases between them. The CDR3 sequence is CASSLVGGSTDTQYF. The CDR3 region has the DNA TGTGCCAGCAGCTTAGTCGGCGGGAGCACAGATACGCAGTATTTT.

This clone was detected ten times or more. V usage is TRBV2 and J usage is TRBJ1-2; maybe TRBD1 (5 bases). The germline V gene has CDR1 SNHLY and CDR2 FYNNEI. Trimming removed 6 bases from V and 4 bases from J, with 9 bases in between. This CDR3 contains 12 residues. The CDR3 coding sequence is TGTGCCAGCAGGCAGGGTGGCTATGGCTACACCTTC. Amino acid sequence: CASRQGGYGYTF.

This rearrangement joins TRBV27 to TRBJ1-3; D is undetermined. The CDR3 length is 16 residues. The V and J ends lost 0 bases and 0 bases respectively, with 9 bases between them. Looked up from germline, CDR1 is MNHEY and CDR2 is SMNVEV (reference sequence). The CDR3 sequence: CASSLSRGDSGNTIYF. CDR3 bases: TGTGCCAGCAGTTTATCGCGGGGTGACTCTGGAAACACCATATATTTT.

With regard to this clone: The junction does not match germline at one end; this may be a read error. The CDR3 is CASSFGLSDNEQFF. The CDR3 bases are TGTGCCAGCAGTTTCGGACTCTCCGACAATGAGCAGTTCTTC. The genes are TRBV27 and TRBJ2-1, with D possibly matching TRBD2 (5 bases). Germline assignment: CDR1 MNHEY and CDR2 SMNVEV (reference sequence). The CDR3 contains 14 residues.

The chain combines TRBV3-1 (or the pseudogene TRBV3-2) with TRBJ1-2, with 7 bases that match TRBD1. The germline gives CDR1 LGHDT, CDR2 YNNKEL (reference sequence). There are 13 residues in the CDR3. Trimming cost V 4 bases and J 7 bases; bases outside gene matches: 6. CDR3 amino acids: CASSRTDRIGYTF. In DNA form, the CDR3 reads TGTGCCAGCAGCCGAACGGACAGGATTGGCTACACCTTC.

The sample holds one count of this clone. This chain connects TRBV3-1 (or the pseudogene TRBV3-2) to TRBJ2-6, with D possibly being TRBD1 (6 bases). Trimming took 6 bases from V and 3 from J, leaving 9 bases between them. This CDR3 region has 14 residues. Germline V CDR1 and CDR2: LGHDT, YNNKEL (reference sequence). CDR3 DNA sequence: TGTGCCAGCAGTCACAGGGATGGGGCCAACGTCCTGACTTTC. Its translation: CASSHRDGANVLTF.

The chain links TRBV3-1 (or the pseudogene TRBV3-2) to TRBJ1-2; D not certain. Looked up from germline, CDR1 is LGHDT and CDR2 is YNNKEL (reference sequence). Trimming took off 1 base at V and 4 bases at J, with 13 bases between the two ends. The CDR3 has 15 amino acids. As DNA, the CDR3 is TGTGCCAGCAGCCAAGCCCCGTCCGGCGGCTATGGCTACACCTTC. Protein sequence: CASSQAPSGGYGYTF.

The chain couples TRBV30 to TRBJ1-4, with TRBD1 matching over 9 bases. CDR3 length equals 15 residues. The germline V gene has CDR1 GTSNPN and CDR2 SVGIG (reference sequence). Unmatched junction bases numbered 11, after V lost 5 bases and J lost 7 bases. CDR3 nucleotide sequence: TGTGCCTGGTCCGGGACAGGGCTAATCGGTGAAAAACTGTTTTTT. Protein product: CAWSGTGLIGEKLFF. Variable domain in full (rest from reference TRBV30 and TRBJ1-4): SQTIHQWPATLVQPVGSPLSLECTVEGTSNPNLYWYRQAAGRGLQLLFYSVGIGQISSEVPQNLSASRPQDRQFILSSKKLLLSDSGFYLCAWSGTGLIGEKLFFGSGTQLSVL.

This chain joins TRBV5-6 and TRBJ2-5, with a weak D call TRBD2 (6 bases). The germline V gene has CDR1 SGHDT and CDR2 YYEEEE. The CDR3 loop spans 14 amino acids. V was cut by 4 bases and J by 2 bases, with 12 bases left in between. Written as DNA, the CDR3 is TGTGCCAGCAGCCCCGGGACTGTACAAGAGACCCAGTACTTC. Amino acids: CASSPGTVQETQYF.